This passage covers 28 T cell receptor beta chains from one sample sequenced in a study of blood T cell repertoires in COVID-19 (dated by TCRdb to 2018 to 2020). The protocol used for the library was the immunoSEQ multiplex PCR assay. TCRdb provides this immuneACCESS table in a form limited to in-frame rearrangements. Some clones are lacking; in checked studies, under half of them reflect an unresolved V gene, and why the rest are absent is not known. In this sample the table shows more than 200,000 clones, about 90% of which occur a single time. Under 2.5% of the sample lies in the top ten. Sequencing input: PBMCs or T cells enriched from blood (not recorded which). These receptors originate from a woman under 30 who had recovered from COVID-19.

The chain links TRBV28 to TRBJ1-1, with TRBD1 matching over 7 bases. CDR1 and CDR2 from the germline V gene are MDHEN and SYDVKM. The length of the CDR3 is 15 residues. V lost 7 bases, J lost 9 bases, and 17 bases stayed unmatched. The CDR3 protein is CASIQGGSEALKAFF. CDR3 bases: TGTGCCAGCATTCAGGGGGGATCCGAGGCACTGAAAGCTTTCTTT. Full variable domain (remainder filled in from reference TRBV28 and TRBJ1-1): DVKVTQSSRYLVKRTGEKVFLECVQDMDHENMFWYRQDPGLGLRLIYFSYDVKMKEKGDIPEGYSVSREKKERFSLILESASTNQTSMYLCASIQGGSEALKAFFGQGTRLTVV.

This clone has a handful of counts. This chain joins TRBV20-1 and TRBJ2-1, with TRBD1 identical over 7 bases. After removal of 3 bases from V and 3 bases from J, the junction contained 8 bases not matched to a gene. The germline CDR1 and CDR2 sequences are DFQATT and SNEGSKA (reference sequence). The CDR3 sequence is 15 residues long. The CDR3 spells CSASAGAGGYNEQFF. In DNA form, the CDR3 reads TGCAGTGCTAGTGCCGGGGCAGGGGGCTACAATGAGCAGTTCTTC.

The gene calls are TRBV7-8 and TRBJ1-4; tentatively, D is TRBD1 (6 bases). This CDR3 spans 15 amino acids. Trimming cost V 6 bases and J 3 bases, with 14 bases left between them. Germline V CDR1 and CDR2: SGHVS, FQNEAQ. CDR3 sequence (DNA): TGTGCCAGCAGGGCTCGGACAGCAGCTAATGAAAAACTGTTTTTT. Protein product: CASRARTAANEKLFF.

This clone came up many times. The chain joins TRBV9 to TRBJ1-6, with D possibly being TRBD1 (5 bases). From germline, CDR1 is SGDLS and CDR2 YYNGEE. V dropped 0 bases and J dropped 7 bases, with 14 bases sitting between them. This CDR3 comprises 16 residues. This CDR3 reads CASSVAEGLVNSPLHF. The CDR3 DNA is TGTGCCAGCAGCGTAGCTGAGGGACTGGTAAATTCACCCCTCCACTTT.

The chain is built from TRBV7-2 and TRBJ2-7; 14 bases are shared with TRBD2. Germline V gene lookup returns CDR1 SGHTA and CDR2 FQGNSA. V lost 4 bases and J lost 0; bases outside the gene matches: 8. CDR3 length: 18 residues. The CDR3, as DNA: TGTGCCAGCAGCTATCCGGGACTAGCGGGGGTGAGCTCCTACGAGCAGTACTTC. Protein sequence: CASSYPGLAGVSSYEQYF.

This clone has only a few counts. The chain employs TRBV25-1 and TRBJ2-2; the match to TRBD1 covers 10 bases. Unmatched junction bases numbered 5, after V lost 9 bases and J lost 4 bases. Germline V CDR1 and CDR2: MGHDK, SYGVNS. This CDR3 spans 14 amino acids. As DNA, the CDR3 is TGTGCCAGTCGCGGGACAGGGGTCACCGGGGAGCTGTTTTTT. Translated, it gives CASRGTGVTGELFF. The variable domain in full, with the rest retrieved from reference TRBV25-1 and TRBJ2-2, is EADIYQTPRYLVIGTGKKITLECSQTMGHDKMYWYQQDPGMELHLIHYSYGVNSTEKGDLSSESTVSRIRTEHFPLTLESARPSHTSQYLCASRGTGVTGELFFGEGSRLTVL.

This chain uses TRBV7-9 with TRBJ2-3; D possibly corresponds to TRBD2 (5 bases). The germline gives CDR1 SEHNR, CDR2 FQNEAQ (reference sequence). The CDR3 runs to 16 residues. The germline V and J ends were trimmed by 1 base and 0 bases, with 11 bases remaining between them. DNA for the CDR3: TGTGCCAGCAGCTTAGGGCTAGCCACTAGCACAGATACGCAGTATTTT. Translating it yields CASSLGLATSTDTQYF.

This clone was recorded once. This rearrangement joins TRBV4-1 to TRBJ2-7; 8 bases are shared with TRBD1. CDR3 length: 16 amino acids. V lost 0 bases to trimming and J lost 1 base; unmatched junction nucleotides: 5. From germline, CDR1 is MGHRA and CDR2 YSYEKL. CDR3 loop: CASSQDARTGSYEQYF. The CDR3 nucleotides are TGCGCCAGCAGCCAAGATGCTAGGACAGGGTCCTACGAGCAGTACTTC.

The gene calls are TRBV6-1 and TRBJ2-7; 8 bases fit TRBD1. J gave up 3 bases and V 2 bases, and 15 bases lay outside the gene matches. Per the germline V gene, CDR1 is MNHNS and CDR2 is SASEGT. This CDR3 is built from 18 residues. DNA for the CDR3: TGTGCCAGCAGTGAACGCTTTAGGTTGACAGGGGCTCGCTACGAGCAGTACTTC. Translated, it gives CASSERFRLTGARYEQYF.

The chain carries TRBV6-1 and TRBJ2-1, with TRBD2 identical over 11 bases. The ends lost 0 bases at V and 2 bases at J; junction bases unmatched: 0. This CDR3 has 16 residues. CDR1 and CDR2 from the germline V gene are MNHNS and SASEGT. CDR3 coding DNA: TGTGCCAGCAGTGAAGCACTAGCGGGAGCCTACAATGAGCAGTTCTTC. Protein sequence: CASSEALAGAYNEQFF.

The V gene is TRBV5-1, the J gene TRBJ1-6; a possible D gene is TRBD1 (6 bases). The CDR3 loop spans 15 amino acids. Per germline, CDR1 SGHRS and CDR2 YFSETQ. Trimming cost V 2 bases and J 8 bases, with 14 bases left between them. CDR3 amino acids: CASSFRQAGDSPLHF. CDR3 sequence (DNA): TGCGCCAGCAGCTTTCGACAGGCGGGGGATTCACCCCTCCACTTT.

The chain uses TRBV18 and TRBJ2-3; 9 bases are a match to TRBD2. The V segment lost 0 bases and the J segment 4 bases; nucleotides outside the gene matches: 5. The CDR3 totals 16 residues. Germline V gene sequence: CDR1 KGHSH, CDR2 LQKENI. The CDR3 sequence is CASSPPTGLAPDTQYF. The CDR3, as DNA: TGTGCCAGCTCACCACCGACGGGACTAGCTCCAGATACGCAGTATTTT.

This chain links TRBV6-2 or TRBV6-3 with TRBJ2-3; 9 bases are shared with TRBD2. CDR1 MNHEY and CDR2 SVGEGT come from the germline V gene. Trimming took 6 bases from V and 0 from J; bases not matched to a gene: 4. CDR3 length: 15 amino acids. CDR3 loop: CASRPSGVSTDTQYF. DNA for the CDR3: TGTGCCAGCAGGCCTAGCGGGGTGAGCACAGATACGCAGTATTTT.

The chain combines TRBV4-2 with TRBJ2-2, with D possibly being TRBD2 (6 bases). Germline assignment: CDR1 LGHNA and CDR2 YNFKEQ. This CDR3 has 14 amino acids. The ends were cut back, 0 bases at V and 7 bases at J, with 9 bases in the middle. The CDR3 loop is CASSQDGGDGELFF. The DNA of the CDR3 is TGTGCCAGCAGCCAAGATGGAGGGGACGGGGAGCTGTTTTTT.

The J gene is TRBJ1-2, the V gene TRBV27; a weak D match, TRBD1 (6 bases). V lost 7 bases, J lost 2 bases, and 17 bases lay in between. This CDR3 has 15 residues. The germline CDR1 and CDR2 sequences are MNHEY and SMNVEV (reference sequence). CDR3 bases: TGTGCCAGCAAGGTCCGAGGGGGTACCAACTATGGCTACACCTTC. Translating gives CASKVRGGTNYGYTF.

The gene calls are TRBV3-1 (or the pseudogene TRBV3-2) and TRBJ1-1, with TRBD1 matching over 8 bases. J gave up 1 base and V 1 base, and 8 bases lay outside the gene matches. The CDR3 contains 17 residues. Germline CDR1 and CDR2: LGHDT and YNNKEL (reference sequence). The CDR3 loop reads CASSQGIGTGWNTEAFF. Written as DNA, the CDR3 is TGTGCCAGCAGCCAAGGAATCGGGACAGGCTGGAACACTGAAGCTTTCTTT.

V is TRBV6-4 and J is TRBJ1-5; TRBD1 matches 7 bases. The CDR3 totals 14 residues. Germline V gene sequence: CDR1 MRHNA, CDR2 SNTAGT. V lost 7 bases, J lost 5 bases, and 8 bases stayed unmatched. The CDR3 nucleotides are TGTGCCAGCATGAGGGGGCGCGAAGATCAGCCCCAGCATTTT. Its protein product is CASMRGREDQPQHF.

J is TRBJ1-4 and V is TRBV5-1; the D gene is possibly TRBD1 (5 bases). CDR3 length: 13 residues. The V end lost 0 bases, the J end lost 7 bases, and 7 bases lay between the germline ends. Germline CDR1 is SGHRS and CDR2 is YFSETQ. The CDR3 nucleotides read TGCGCCAGCAGCTTGGGCAGGGCTGAAAAACTGTTTTTT. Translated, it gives CASSLGRAEKLFF.

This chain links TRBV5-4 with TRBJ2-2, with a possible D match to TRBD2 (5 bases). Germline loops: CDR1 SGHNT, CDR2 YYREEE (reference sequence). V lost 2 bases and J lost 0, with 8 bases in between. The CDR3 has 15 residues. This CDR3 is CASSFGGPNTGELFF. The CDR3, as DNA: TGTGCCAGCAGCTTCGGAGGACCGAACACCGGGGAGCTGTTTTTT.

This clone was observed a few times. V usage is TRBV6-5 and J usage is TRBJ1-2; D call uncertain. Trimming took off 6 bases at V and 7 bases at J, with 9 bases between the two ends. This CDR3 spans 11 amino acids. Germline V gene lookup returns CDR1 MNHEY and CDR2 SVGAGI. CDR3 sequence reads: CASRAQSGYTF. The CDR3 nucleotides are TGTGCCAGCAGGGCTCAGTCTGGCTACACCTTC.

The CDR3 DNA reads TGTGCCAGTAGTAAGCAGGGGGCTAACGAGCAGTACTTC. The encoded protein is CASSKQGANEQYF. The genes are TRBV19 and TRBJ2-7; 8 bases are a match to TRBD1. Trimming at V came to 4 bases and at J to 5 bases, leaving 4 bases not matched to a gene. The CDR3 is made up of 13 amino acids. The germline CDR1 and CDR2 sequences are LNHDA and SQIVND (reference sequence).

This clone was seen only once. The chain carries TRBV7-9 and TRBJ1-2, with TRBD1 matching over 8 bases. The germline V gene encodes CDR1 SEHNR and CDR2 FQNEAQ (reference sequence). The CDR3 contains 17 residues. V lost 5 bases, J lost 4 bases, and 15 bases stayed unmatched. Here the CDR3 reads CASSAEGSAGGSYGYTF. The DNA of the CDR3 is TGTGCCAGCAGCGCCGAAGGGTCCGCAGGGGGCAGCTATGGCTACACCTTC. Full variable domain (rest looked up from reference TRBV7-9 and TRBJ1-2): DTGVSQNPRHKITKRGQNVTFRCDPISEHNRLYWYRQTLGQGPEFLTYFQNEAQLEKSRLLSDRFSAERPKGSFSTLEIQRTEQGDSAMYLCASSAEGSAGGSYGYTFGSGTRLTVV.

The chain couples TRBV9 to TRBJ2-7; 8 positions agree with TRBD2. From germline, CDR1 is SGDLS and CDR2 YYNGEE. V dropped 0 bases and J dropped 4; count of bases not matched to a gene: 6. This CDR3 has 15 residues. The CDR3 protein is CASSVEGRGVYEQYF. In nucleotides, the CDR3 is TGTGCCAGCAGCGTAGAGGGGCGGGGGGTATACGAGCAGTACTTC.

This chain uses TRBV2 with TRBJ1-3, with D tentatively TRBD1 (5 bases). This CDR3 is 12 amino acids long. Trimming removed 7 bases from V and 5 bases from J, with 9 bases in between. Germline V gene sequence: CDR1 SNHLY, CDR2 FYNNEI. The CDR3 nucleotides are TGTGCCAGCATAGGGGATCGAAACACCATATATTTT. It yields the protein CASIGDRNTIYF.

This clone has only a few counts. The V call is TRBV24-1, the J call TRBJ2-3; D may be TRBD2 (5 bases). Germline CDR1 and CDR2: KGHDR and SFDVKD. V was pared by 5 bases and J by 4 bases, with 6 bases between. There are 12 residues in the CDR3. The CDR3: CATSVGADTQYF. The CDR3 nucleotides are TGTGCCACCAGTGTGGGAGCAGATACGCAGTATTTT.

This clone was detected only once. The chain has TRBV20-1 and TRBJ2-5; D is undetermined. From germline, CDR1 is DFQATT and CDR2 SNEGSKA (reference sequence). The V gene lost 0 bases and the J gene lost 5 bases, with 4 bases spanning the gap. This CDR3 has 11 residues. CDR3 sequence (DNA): TGCAGTGCTAGAGATCGGGAGACCCAGTACTTC. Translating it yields CSARDRETQYF.

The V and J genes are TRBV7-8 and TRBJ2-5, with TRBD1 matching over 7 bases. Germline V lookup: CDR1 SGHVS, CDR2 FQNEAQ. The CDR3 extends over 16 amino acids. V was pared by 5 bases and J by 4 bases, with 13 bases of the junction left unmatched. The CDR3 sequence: CASSTRPQGMGETQYF. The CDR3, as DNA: TGTGCCAGCAGCACGAGACCACAGGGGATGGGAGAGACCCAGTACTTC.

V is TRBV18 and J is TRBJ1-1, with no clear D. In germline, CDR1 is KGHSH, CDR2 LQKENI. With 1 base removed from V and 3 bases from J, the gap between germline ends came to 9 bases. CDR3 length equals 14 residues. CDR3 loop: CASSPQRGDTEAFF. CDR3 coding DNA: TGTGCCAGCTCACCACAAAGAGGTGACACTGAAGCTTTCTTT.